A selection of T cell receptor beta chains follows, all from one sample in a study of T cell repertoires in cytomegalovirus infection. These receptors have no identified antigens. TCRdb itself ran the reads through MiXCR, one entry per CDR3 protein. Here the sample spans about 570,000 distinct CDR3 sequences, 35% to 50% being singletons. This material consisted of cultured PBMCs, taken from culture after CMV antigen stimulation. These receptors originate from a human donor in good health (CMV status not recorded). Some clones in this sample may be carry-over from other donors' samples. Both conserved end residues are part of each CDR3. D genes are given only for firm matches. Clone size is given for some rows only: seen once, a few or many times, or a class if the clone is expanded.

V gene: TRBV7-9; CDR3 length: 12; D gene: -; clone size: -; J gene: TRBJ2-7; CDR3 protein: CASSFYVEEQYF; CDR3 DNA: TGTGCCAGCAGCTTTTATGTTGAAGAGCAGTACTTC
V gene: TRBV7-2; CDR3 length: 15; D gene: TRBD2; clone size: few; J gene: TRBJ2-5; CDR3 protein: CASSSPSGWGETQYF; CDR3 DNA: TGTGCCAGCAGCTCCCCTAGCGGCTGGGGGGAGACCCAGTACTTC
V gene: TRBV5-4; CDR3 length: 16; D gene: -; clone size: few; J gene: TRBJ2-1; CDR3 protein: CASSADPTGSYNEQFF; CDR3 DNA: TGTGCCAGCAGCGCAGATCCGACCGGCTCCTACAATGAGCAGTTCTTC
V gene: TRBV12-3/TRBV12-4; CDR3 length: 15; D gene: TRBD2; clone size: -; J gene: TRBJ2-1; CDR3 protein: CASTHSGSPYNEQFF; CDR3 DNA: TGTGCCAGCACCCATAGCGGGAGTCCCTACAATGAGCAGTTCTTC
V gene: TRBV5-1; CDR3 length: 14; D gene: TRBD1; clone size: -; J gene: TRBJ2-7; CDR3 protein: CASSLGQEIYEQYF; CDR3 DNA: TGCGCCAGCAGCCTGGGACAGGAGATCTACGAGCAGTACTTC
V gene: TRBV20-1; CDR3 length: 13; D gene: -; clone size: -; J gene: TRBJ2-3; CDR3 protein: CSARSSSTDTQYF; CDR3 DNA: TGCAGTGCTAGGAGCTCTAGCACAGATACGCAGTATTTT
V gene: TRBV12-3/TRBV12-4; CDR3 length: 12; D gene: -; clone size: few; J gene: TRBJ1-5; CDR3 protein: CASQEGNQPQHF; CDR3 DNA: TGTGCCAGCCAAGAGGGCAATCAGCCCCAGCATTTT
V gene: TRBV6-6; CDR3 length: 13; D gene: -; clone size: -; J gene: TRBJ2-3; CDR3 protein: CASSGYGTDTQYF; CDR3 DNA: TGTGCCAGCAGTGGGTACGGCACAGATACGCAGTATTTT
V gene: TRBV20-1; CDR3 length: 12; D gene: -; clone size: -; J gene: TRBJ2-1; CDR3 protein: CSARGGHNEQFF; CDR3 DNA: TGCAGTGCTAGGGGGGGTCACAATGAGCAGTTCTTC
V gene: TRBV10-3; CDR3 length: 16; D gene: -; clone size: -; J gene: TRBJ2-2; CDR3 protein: CAISELSAGNTGELFF; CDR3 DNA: TGTGCCATCAGTGAGTTGTCTGCAGGGAACACCGGGGAGCTGTTTTTT
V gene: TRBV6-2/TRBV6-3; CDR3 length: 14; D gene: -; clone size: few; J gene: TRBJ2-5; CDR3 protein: CASSPGSTEETQYF; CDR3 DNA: TGTGCCAGCAGCCCCGGGTCGACGGAGGAGACCCAGTACTTC
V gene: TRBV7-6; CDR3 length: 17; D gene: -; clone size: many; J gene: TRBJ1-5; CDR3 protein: CASSLAPIGRGNQPQHF; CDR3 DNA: TGTGCCAGCAGCTTAGCGCCGATTGGAAGGGGCAATCAGCCCCAGCATTTT
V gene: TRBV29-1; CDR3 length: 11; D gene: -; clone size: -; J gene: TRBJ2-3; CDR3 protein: CSSRKGQVKYF; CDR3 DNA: TGCAGCTCCCGGAAAGGCCAGGTGAAGTATTTT
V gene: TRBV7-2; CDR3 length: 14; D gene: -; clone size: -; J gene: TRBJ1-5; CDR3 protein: CASSLVPDNAPQHF; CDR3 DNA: TGTGCCAGCAGCTTAGTTCCGGACAACGCACCCCAGCATTTT
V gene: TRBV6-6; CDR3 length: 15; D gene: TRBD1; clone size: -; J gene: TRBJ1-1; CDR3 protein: CASSQGGEGGTEAFF; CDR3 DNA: TGTGCCAGCAGTCAGGGGGGGGAGGGTGGGACTGAAGCTTTCTTT
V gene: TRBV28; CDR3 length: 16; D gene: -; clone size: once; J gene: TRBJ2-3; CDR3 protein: CASSLSRLARTDTQYF; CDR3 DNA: TGTGCCAGCAGTTTATCGCGTCTAGCGAGAACAGATACGCAGTATTTT
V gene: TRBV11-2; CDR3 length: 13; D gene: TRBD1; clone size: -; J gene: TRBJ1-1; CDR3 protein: CASSQGQGAEAFF; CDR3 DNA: TGTGCCAGCAGCCAAGGACAGGGTGCTGAAGCTTTCTTT
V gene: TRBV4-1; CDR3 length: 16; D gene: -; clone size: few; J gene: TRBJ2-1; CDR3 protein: CASSQQSVVSYNEQFF; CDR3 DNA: TGCGCCAGCAGCCAACAAAGTGTGGTATCCTACAATGAGCAGTTCTTC
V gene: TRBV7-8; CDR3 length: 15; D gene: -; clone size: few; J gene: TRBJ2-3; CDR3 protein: CASSQWGGATDTQYF; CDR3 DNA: TGTGCCAGCAGCCAGTGGGGGGGCGCGACAGATACGCAGTATTTT
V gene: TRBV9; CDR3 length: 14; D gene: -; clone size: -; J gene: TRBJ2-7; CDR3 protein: CASSADLRGGEQYF; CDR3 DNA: TGTGCCAGCAGCGCCGACCTCAGGGGCGGCGAGCAGTACTTC
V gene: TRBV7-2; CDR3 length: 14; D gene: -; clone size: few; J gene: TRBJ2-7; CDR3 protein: CASSFSWSSYEQYF; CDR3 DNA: TGTGCCAGCAGCTTCAGTTGGTCCTCCTACGAGCAGTACTTC
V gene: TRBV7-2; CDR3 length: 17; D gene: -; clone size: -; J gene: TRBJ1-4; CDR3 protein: CASSPRGGVTLGEKLFF; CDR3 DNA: TGTGCCAGCAGCCCCCGAGGGGGGGTCACCTTGGGTGAAAAACTGTTTTTT
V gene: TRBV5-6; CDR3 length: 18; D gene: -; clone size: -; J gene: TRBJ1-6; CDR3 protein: CASSLGTVRSSYNSPLHF; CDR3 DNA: TGTGCCAGCAGCTTGGGGACAGTGAGAAGCTCCTATAATTCACCCCTCCACTTT
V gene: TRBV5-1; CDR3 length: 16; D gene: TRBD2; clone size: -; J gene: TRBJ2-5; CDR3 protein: CASSLSPSGAQETQYF; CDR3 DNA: TGCGCCAGCAGCTTGTCCCCTAGCGGGGCCCAAGAGACCCAGTACTTC
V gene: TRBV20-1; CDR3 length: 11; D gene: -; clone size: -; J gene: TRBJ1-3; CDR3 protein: CSAYSGNTIYF; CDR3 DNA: TGCAGTGCTTACTCTGGAAACACCATATATTTT
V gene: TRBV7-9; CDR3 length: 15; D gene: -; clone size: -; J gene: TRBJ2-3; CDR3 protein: CASSLGFTGTDTQYF; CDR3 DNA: TGTGCCAGCAGCTTAGGCTTTACAGGCACAGATACGCAGTATTTT
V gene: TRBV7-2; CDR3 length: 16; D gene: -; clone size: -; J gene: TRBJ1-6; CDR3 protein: CASSFQGSSYNSPLHF; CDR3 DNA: TGTGCCAGCAGCTTCCAGGGTAGCTCCTATAATTCACCCCTCCACTTT
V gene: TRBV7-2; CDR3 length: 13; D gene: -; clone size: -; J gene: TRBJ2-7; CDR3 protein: CASSLAEIYEQYF; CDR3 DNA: TGTGCCAGCAGCTTAGCGGAAATCTACGAGCAGTACTTC
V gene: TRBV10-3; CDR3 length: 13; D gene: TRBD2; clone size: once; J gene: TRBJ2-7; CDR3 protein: CAIRPGLELEQYF; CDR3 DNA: TGTGCCATCAGACCGGGACTAGAGCTCGAGCAGTACTTC
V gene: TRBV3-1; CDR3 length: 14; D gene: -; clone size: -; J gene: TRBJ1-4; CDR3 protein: CASSPSGTQEKLFF; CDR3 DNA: TGTGCCAGCAGCCCCTCCGGGACACAAGAAAAACTGTTTTTT
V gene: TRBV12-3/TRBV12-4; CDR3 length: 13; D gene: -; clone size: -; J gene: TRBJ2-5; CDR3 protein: CASSLGDQETQYF; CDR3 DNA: TGTGCCAGCAGTTTAGGTGATCAAGAGACCCAGTACTTC
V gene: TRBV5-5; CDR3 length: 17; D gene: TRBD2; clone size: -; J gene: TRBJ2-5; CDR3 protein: CASSLSWGSGGEETQYF; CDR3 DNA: TGTGCCAGCAGCTTGTCTTGGGGTAGCGGGGGGGAAGAGACCCAGTACTTC
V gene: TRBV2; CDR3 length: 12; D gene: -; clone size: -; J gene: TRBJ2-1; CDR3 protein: CAILWGADEQFF; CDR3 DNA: TGTGCCATCCTTTGGGGGGCCGATGAGCAGTTCTTC
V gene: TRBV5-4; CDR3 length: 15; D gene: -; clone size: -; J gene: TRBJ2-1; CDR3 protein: CASSLVRGSTSEQFF; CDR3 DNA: TGTGCCAGCAGCTTGGTTAGGGGGAGTACATCTGAGCAGTTCTTC
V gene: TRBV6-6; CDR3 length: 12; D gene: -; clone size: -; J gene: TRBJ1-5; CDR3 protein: CASREVFGPQHF; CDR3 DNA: TGTGCCAGCAGGGAGGTTTTTGGGCCCCAGCATTTT
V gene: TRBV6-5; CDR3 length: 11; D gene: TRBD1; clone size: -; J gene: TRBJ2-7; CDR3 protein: CASRRQGRQYF; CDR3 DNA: TGTGCCAGCAGGCGACAGGGACGGCAGTACTTC
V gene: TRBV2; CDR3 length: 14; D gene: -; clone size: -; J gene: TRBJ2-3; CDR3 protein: CASSEESGQDTQYF; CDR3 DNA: TGTGCCAGCAGTGAAGAGTCAGGCCAGGATACGCAGTATTTT
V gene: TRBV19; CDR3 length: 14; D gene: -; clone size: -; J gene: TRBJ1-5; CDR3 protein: CASRGAQFNQPQHF; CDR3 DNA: TGTGCCAGTAGGGGGGCACAGTTCAATCAGCCCCAGCATTTT
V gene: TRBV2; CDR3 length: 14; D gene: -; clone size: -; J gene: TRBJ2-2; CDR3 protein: CASTEGTWTGELFF; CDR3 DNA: TGTGCCAGCACTGAGGGGACATGGACCGGGGAGCTGTTTTTT
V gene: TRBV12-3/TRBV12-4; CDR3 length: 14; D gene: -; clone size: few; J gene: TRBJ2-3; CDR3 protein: CASSRTSQQDTQYF; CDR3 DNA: TGTGCCAGCAGTAGAACTAGTCAGCAAGATACGCAGTATTTT
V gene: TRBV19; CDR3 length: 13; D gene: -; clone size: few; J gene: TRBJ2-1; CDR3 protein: CASSRKAYNEQFF; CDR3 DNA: TGTGCCAGTAGTAGAAAAGCCTACAATGAGCAGTTCTTC
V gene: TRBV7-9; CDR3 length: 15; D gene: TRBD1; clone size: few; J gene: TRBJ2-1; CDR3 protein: CASSRQGASYDEQFF; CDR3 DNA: TGTGCCAGCAGCCGACAGGGGGCTAGCTACGATGAGCAGTTCTTC
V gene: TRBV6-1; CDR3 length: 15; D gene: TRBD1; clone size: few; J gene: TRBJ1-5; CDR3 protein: CASKTPDRAGQPQHF; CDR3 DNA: TGTGCCAGCAAAACCCCTGACAGGGCGGGTCAGCCCCAGCATTTT
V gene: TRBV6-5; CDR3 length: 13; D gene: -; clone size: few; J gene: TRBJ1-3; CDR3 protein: CASSYSTRNTIYF; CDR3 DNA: TGTGCCAGCAGTTACTCGACCCGGAACACCATATATTTT
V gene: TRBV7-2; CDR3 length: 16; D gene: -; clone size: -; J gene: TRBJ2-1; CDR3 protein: CASSSAGGAVNNEQFF; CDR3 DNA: TGTGCCAGCAGCTCCGCGGGCGGAGCGGTAAACAATGAGCAGTTCTTC